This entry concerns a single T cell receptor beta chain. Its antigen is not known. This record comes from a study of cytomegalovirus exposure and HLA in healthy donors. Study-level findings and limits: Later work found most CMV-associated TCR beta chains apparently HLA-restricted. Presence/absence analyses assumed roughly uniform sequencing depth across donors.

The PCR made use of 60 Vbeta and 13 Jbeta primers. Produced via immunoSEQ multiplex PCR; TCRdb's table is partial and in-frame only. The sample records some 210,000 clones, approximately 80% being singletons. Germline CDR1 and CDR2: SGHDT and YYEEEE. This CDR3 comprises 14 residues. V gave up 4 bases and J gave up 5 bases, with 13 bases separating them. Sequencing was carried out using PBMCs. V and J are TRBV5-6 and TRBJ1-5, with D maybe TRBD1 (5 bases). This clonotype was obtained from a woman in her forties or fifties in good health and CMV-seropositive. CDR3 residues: CASSRGEWDQPQHF. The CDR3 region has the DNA TGTGCCAGCAGCCGGGGGGAGTGGGATCAGCCCCAGCATTTT.